A single sample gave rise to the 14 T cell receptor beta chains below, sequenced in a study of patients and donors after allogeneic stem cell transplantation. TCRdb called the RT-PCR reads again in MiXCR, with one record for every CDR3 protein. This table holds tens of thousands of distinct CDR3 sequences, around 48% found once. The sequenced sample was blood, either unsorted or a sorted T cell fraction (not recorded which). The receptors were sampled from a human donor who was either an allogeneic HSCT recipient or a stem cell or donor lymphocyte infusion donor (not recorded which). It is not recorded whose cells these are; they may come from a transplant donor.

The gene calls are TRBV15 and TRBJ2-2, with no clear D. Trimming removed 0 bases from V and 7 bases from J, with 6 bases in between. The length of the CDR3 is 13 residues. In germline, CDR1 is LNHNV, CDR2 YYDKDF (reference sequence). The DNA for the CDR3 is TGTGCCACCAGCAGAGACCCGGTCGGGGAGCTGTTTTTT. Translating it yields CATSRDPVGELFF.

The chain combines TRBV9 with TRBJ1-2; D gene unclear. CDR3 length: 12 amino acids. V dropped 0 bases and J dropped 8 bases, with 8 bases sitting between them. In germline, CDR1 is SGDLS, CDR2 YYNGEE. The CDR3 bases are TGTGCCAGCAGCGTAGGGGGTTTCGGCTACACCTTC. The encoded protein is CASSVGGFGYTF.

The rearrangement links TRBV27 to TRBJ2-5; D is unclear. Germline-derived CDR1 and CDR2 are MNHEY and SMNVEV (reference sequence). This CDR3 has 14 amino acids. V was clipped by 3 bases and J by 2 bases, with 10 bases between them. The CDR3 nucleotides are TGTGCCAGCAGTTTTCGCTTCTCTCAAGAGACCCAGTACTTC. It yields the protein CASSFRFSQETQYF.

The chain is built from TRBV7-2 and TRBJ1-6, with D perhaps matching TRBD1 (5 bases). V shed 3 bases and J shed 10 bases, with 10 bases lying between them. The CDR3 has 13 amino acids. Germline CDR1 and CDR2: SGHTA and FQGNSA. The CDR3, as DNA: TGTGCCAGCAGCTTTACGTGGGGCTCACCCCTCCACTTT. This translates into CASSFTWGSPLHF. The full variable domain, completed using reference TRBV7-2 and TRBJ1-6, is GAGVSQSPSNKVTEKGKDVELRCDPISGHTALYWYRQSLGQGLEFLIYFQGNSAPDKSGLPSDRFSAERTGGSVSTLTIQRTQQEDSAVYLCASSFTWGSPLHFGNGTRLTVT.

The chain couples TRBV12-3 or TRBV12-4 to TRBJ1-2; D might be TRBD1 (5 bases). Between the trimmed V and J ends, which lost 6 bases and 8 bases, there was a span of 16 bases. The CDR3 spans 13 residues. Here the CDR3 reads CASRPGRNNGYTF. The CDR3 DNA sequence: TGTGCCAGCAGACCGGGACGGAATAACGGCTACACCTTC.

This clonotype was counted only a few times. The chain carries TRBV10-3 and TRBJ1-1; 7 nucleotides match TRBD1. Trimming at V came to 8 bases and at J to 0 bases, leaving 3 bases not matched to a gene. The CDR3 is 13 amino acids. Germline lookup yields CDR1 ENHRY and CDR2 SYGVKD. As DNA, the CDR3 is TGTGCCATCGGACAGGACATGAACACTGAAGCTTTCTTT. It translates to CAIGQDMNTEAFF.

The V call is TRBV11-2, the J call TRBJ2-1, with TRBD2 matching over 7 bases. Germline assignment: CDR1 SGHAT and CDR2 FQNNGV. The CDR3 runs 17 residues. The junction had 13 bases not matched to a gene; V was cut back by 6 bases and J by 2 bases. Here the CDR3 DNA reads TGTGCCAGCAGACTAAGGTTGGCGGGAGCCCCCTACAATGAGCAGTTCTTC. This sequence encodes CASRLRLAGAPYNEQFF.

As to this clonotype: Since no conserved phenylalanine or tryptophan closes the CDR3, a read error is the likely cause. It is unclear where the CDR3 begins or ends on the DNA, so no DNA is shown, and the CDR3 is as TCRdb lists it. The chain couples TRBV2 to TRBJ1-4; the table assigns TRBD1, which was not confirmed against the DNA. CDR1 and CDR2 (germline): SNHLY, FYNNEI. The CDR3 is made up of 12 amino acids, end residues included. CDR3 amino acids: CASRAPDGGGPL.

This chain joins TRBV9 and TRBJ1-3, with TRBD1 identical over 8 bases. Germline V lookup: CDR1 SGDLS, CDR2 YYNGEE. The CDR3 is 13 amino acids. Losses at the gene ends were 2 bases for V and 8 bases for J; bases not matched to a gene: 3. Here the CDR3 reads CASSVDRGDTIYF. The CDR3 nucleotides are TGTGCCAGCAGCGTCGACAGGGGTGACACCATATATTTT.

The chain is built from TRBV12-3 or TRBV12-4 and TRBJ1-1, with a weak D call TRBD1 (5 bases). This CDR3 comprises 14 residues. The V end was cut by 3 bases, the J end by 6 bases, with 14 bases between. The CDR3 protein is CASSFGPGGAEAFF. CDR3 nucleotide sequence: TGTGCCAGCAGTTTTGGACCTGGAGGGGCTGAAGCTTTCTTT.

The chain employs TRBV12-3 or TRBV12-4 and TRBJ1-5, with 10 positions matching TRBD1. J gave up 9 bases and V 5 bases, and 13 bases lay outside the gene matches. The CDR3 covers 16 residues. The CDR3 region is CASSTSRDRGHMPQHF. As DNA, the CDR3 is TGTGCCAGCAGTACCAGCCGGGACAGGGGCCATATGCCCCAGCATTTT.

V gene TRBV3-1 combines with J gene TRBJ1-2, with TRBD1 matching 8 bases. Germline V gives CDR1 LGHDT, CDR2 YNNKEL (reference sequence). V was pared by 4 bases and J by 8 bases, with 6 bases of the junction left unmatched. The CDR3 extends over 13 amino acids. CDR3 nucleotide sequence: TGTGCCAGCAGCCCTCAAGACAGGGGCGGCTACACCTTC. Its protein is CASSPQDRGGYTF.

The chain has TRBV9 and TRBJ1-1; no reliable D call. V was shortened by 3 bases and J by 2 bases, with 17 bases between the two germline ends. Germline V gives CDR1 SGDLS, CDR2 YYNGEE. The CDR3 spans 16 residues. The CDR3 region has the DNA TGTGCCAGCAGCGACCAACCGGATCCCATTAACACTGAAGCTTTCTTT. Translated: CASSDQPDPINTEAFF.

This clonotype has a single count. The CDR3 spells CASSEGSRGNEQFF. DNA of the CDR3: TGTGCCAGCAGTGAGGGGTCTAGAGGCAATGAGCAGTTCTTC. This chain connects TRBV2 to TRBJ2-1; D not resolved. CDR3 length: 14 amino acids. The ends were cut back, 3 bases at V and 6 bases at J, with 12 bases in the middle. The germline gives CDR1 SNHLY, CDR2 FYNNEI.